Below are 20 T cell receptor beta chains sequenced from a single sample in a study of blood T cell repertoires in COVID-19. Only in-frame clones appear in the TCRdb table, and some are missing; sequencing was by immunoSEQ multiplex PCR. This table holds about 300,000 clones, 70% to 90% found once. Input material: peripheral blood. Every receptor here comes from a woman in her twenties or thirties with COVID-19, enrolled during active disease.

The V call is TRBV20-1, the J call TRBJ1-5; unclear D gene. CDR3 length: 11 amino acids. Between the trimmed V and J ends, which lost 3 bases and 4 bases, there was a span of 4 bases. Germline loops: CDR1 DFQATT, CDR2 SNEGSKA (reference sequence). CDR3 sequence (DNA): TGCAGTGCTAGCGGGAATCAGCCCCAGCATTTT. As protein: CSASGNQPQHF.

This clone was seen just once. The rearrangement links TRBV10-3 to TRBJ1-1; 7 nucleotides agree with TRBD1. V lost 1 base to trimming and J lost 1 base; unmatched junction nucleotides: 0. Germline V lookup: CDR1 ENHRY, CDR2 SYGVKD. This CDR3 is built from 14 residues. CDR3 nucleotide sequence: TGTGCCATCAGTGAGTGGACAGGGAACACTGAAGCTTTCTTT. Encoded protein: CAISEWTGNTEAFF.

This clone was recorded once. The rearrangement joins TRBV4-3 to TRBJ2-5, with D perhaps TRBD2 (6 bases). In germline, CDR1 is LGHNA, CDR2 YSLEER. V was pared by 3 bases and J by 7 bases, with 12 bases between. There are 13 residues in the CDR3. The CDR3 protein is CASSQDYPGTQYF. The CDR3 DNA reads TGCGCCAGCAGCCAGGACTATCCCGGGACCCAGTACTTC.

This clone was observed a single time. The chain couples TRBV6-5 to TRBJ1-1; 8 bases align to TRBD1. Germline CDR1 MNHEY, CDR2 SVGAGI. This CDR3 comprises 15 residues. Unmatched junction bases numbered 13, after V lost 5 bases and J lost 8 bases. Written as DNA, the CDR3 is TGTGCCAGCAGTATTACCGGACAGGGCGCTAGGGAAGCTTTCTTT. Translation: CASSITGQGAREAFF.

The chain uses TRBV18 and TRBJ1-3, with D unclear. The V end was cut by 6 bases, the J end by 0 bases, with 12 bases between. Germline V gene lookup returns CDR1 KGHSH and CDR2 LQKENI. This CDR3 is 15 amino acids long. The CDR3 bases are TGTGCCAGCTCGGCTAATGAGGGCTCTGGAAACACCATATATTTT. Its protein is CASSANEGSGNTIYF.

In this sample, this clone turned up once. The rearrangement links TRBV7-2 to TRBJ2-2; D may be TRBD2 (6 bases). The germline CDR1 and CDR2 sequences are SGHTA and FQGNSA. The CDR3 extends over 16 amino acids. With 6 bases removed from V and 1 base from J, the gap between germline ends came to 15 bases. In DNA, the CDR3 is TGTGCCAGCAGTCGGACGCGGGGCCTGAACACCGGGGAGCTGTTTTTT. Translated, it gives CASSRTRGLNTGELFF.

The V call is TRBV7-8, the J call TRBJ2-2, with D possibly being TRBD1 (6 bases). CDR1 and CDR2 (germline): SGHVS, FQNEAQ. Deletions cut 6 bases from V and 2 bases from J, with 16 bases between. This CDR3 has 16 amino acids. CDR3 sequence: CASRPTPGHNTGELFF. As DNA, the CDR3 is TGTGCCAGCAGACCGACCCCGGGACACAACACCGGGGAGCTGTTTTTT.

The CDR3 nucleotides are TGTGCCAGCAGTTTATCGCGGGGTTACGAGCAGTACGTC. It codes for CASSLSRGYEQYV. This chain uses TRBV28 with TRBJ2-7, with D tentatively TRBD2 (6 bases). V gave up 1 base and J gave up 4 bases, with 8 bases separating them. CDR3 length equals 13 residues. Looked up from germline, CDR1 is MDHEN and CDR2 is SYDVKM.

DNA for the CDR3: TGCGCCAGCAGCCAAGAAGGAGTAGGTAGCGGGGGCTTGACAGATACGCAGTATTTT. It yields the protein CASSQEGVGSGGLTDTQYF. J is TRBJ2-3 and V is TRBV4-1; 9 bases agree with TRBD2. Germline CDR1 reads MGHRA; CDR2 reads YSYEKL. The CDR3 is made up of 19 amino acids. V dropped 0 bases and J dropped 3; count of bases not matched to a gene: 13.

The gene calls are TRBV4-1 and TRBJ2-7; D gene unclear. The CDR3 spans 12 residues. V dropped 1 base and J dropped 3 bases, with 4 bases sitting between them. Germline CDR1 is MGHRA and CDR2 is YSYEKL. The CDR3: CASSQGGYEQYF. The CDR3 nucleotides are TGCGCCAGCAGCCAAGGAGGCTACGAGCAGTACTTC.

The chain combines TRBV19 with TRBJ1-5; D unresolved. CDR1 is LNHDA, CDR2 SQIVND, per germline (reference sequence). Trimming removed 3 bases at V and 0 bases at J, with 12 bases between. CDR3 length: 16 amino acids. CDR3 DNA sequence: TGTGCCAGTAGTATGGGAGCCCGGGGTAGCAATCAGCCCCAGCATTTT. Its protein is CASSMGARGSNQPQHF. Full variable domain (missing parts from reference TRBV19 and TRBJ1-5): DGGITQSPKYLFRKEGQNVTLSCEQNLNHDAMYWYRQDPGQGLRLIYYSQIVNDFQKGDIAEGYSVSREKKESFPLTVTSAQKNPTAFYLCASSMGARGSNQPQHFGDGTRLSIL.

The CDR3 reads CASSSRLSRSHYGYTF. In nucleotides, the CDR3 is TGTGCCAGTAGCTCGAGGCTATCGCGGTCTCACTATGGCTACACCTTC. The rearrangement joins TRBV19 to TRBJ1-2; no definite D call. Between the trimmed V and J ends, which lost 6 bases and 3 bases, there was a span of 20 bases. The CDR3 consists of 16 residues. Germline assignment: CDR1 LNHDA and CDR2 SQIVND (reference sequence). The full variable domain, in which reference TRBV19 and TRBJ1-2 provide the parts outside the CDR3, is DGGITQSPKYLFRKEGQNVTLSCEQNLNHDAMYWYRQDPGQGLRLIYYSQIVNDFQKGDIAEGYSVSREKKESFPLTVTSAQKNPTAFYLCASSSRLSRSHYGYTFGSGTRLTVV.

The rearrangement uses TRBV13 and TRBJ1-6; TRBD1 aligns across 10 bases. With 3 bases clipped from V and 9 bases from J, the junction kept 2 bases outside the gene matches. The germline CDR1 and CDR2 sequences are PRHDT and FYEKMQ (reference sequence). This CDR3 contains 14 residues. The chain's CDR3 is CASSFGTGVSPLHF. In nucleotides, the CDR3 is TGTGCCAGCAGCTTCGGGACAGGGGTTTCACCCCTCCACTTT.

The V gene is TRBV19, the J gene TRBJ1-5, with TRBD1 matching over 7 bases. J lost 6 bases, V lost 11 bases, and 13 bases had no gene match. There are 14 residues in the CDR3. Germline V gene data show CDR1 as LNHDA and CDR2 as SQIVND (reference sequence). CDR3 sequence: CAGETKGASQPQHF. The CDR3 DNA reads as TGTGCCGGAGAGACAAAGGGGGCTTCTCAGCCCCAGCATTTT.

The rearrangement uses TRBV5-4 and TRBJ2-1; a weak D match, TRBD1 (5 bases). V was pared by 2 bases and J by 6 bases, with 12 bases between. The CDR3 totals 14 residues. Germline-derived CDR1 and CDR2 are SGHNT and YYREEE (reference sequence). The CDR3 loop is CASSFFRDGNEQFF. CDR3 in DNA: TGTGCCAGCAGCTTTTTCAGGGATGGCAATGAGCAGTTCTTC.

With respect to this clone: Just one base apart from a much larger clone, this may be a read error. The V gene is TRBV4-2, the J gene TRBJ2-5; 9 positions agree with TRBD2. V lost 0 bases and J lost 5; bases outside the gene matches: 4. Germline V CDR1 and CDR2: LGHNA, YNFKEQ. This CDR3 has 15 amino acids. CDR3: CASSQERGGHETQYF. As DNA, the CDR3 is TGTGCCAGCAGCCAAGAGCGGGGGGGCCACGAGACCCAGTACTTC.

The V gene is TRBV2, the J gene TRBJ1-1; D is possibly TRBD1 (5 bases). The CDR3 extends over 16 amino acids. Deletions cut 1 base from V and 8 bases from J, with 20 bases between. Germline CDR1 SNHLY, CDR2 FYNNEI. The CDR3 region is CASSEEIWGLSPEAFF. CDR3 nucleotides: TGTGCCAGCAGTGAAGAAATCTGGGGCTTAAGTCCCGAAGCTTTCTTT.

The V call is TRBV2, the J call TRBJ1-2, with D possibly being TRBD1 (5 bases). This CDR3 is 13 amino acids long. Trimming shortened V by 7 bases and J by 7 bases, and 16 bases separated the two germline ends. The germline V gene encodes CDR1 SNHLY and CDR2 FYNNEI. The CDR3 DNA follows: TGTGCCAGCACCCGGGGGGATATCGGTGGCTACACCTTC. Translating gives CASTRGDIGGYTF. The whole variable domain, remainder taken from reference TRBV2 and TRBJ1-2, is EPEVTQTPSHQVTQMGQEVILRCVPISNHLYFYWYRQILGQKVEFLVSFYNNEISEKSEIFDDQFSVERPDGSNFTLKIRSTKLEDSAMYFCASTRGDIGGYTFGSGTRLTVV.

This rearrangement joins TRBV7-2 to TRBJ1-3; D is possibly TRBD1 (5 bases). The CDR3 is made up of 15 amino acids. The V gene's germline CDR1 is SGHTA and CDR2 FQGNSA. The germline V and J ends were trimmed by 6 bases and 4 bases, with 16 bases remaining between them. The CDR3 bases are TGTGCCAGCAGTCGGCTAGGGGCGGGGGGAAACACCATATATTTT. Amino acid sequence: CASSRLGAGGNTIYF. The full variable domain, its missing parts supplied by reference TRBV7-2 and TRBJ1-3, is GAGVSQSPSNKVTEKGKDVELRCDPISGHTALYWYRQSLGQGLEFLIYFQGNSAPDKSGLPSDRFSAERTGGSVSTLTIQRTQQEDSAVYLCASSRLGAGGNTIYFGEGSWLTVV.

This CDR3 reads CASSLGALSYTF. In DNA, the CDR3 is TGTGCCAGCAGCTTGGGAGCCCTTTCCTACACCTTC. The V and J genes are TRBV5-4 and TRBJ1-2; D ambiguous. V lost 0 bases and J 10 bases, leaving 10 bases between the germline ends. The CDR3 length is 12 residues. Germline V gives CDR1 SGHNT, CDR2 YYREEE (reference sequence).